These 22 T cell receptor beta chains share one sample of origin, sequenced in a study of T-cell memory formation after mild COVID-19. TCRdb analysed the 5' RACE reads with MiXCR anew, one entry per CDR3 protein. In the table there are 350,000 to 450,000 distinct CDR3 sequences, 20% of which are singletons. The sequenced sample consisted of PBMCs or a T cell subset sorted from them (not recorded which). All receptors derive from an adult woman who had mild COVID-19 (a few samples of this study predate the infection). Cell type and time point are not known.

This clonotype showed up many times. This rearrangement joins TRBV12-3 or TRBV12-4 to TRBJ2-7; D perhaps matches TRBD1 (6 bases). Trimming took 5 bases from V and 5 from J, leaving 7 bases between them. The CDR3 extends over 11 amino acids. The CDR3, as DNA: TGTGCCAGCAGTCAGGGGAACGAGCAGTACTTC. It translates to CASSQGNEQYF.

This clonotype showed up just a few times. The genes are TRBV6-2 or TRBV6-3 and TRBJ2-7; D ambiguous. CDR3 size: 12 residues. V was clipped by 5 bases and J by 4 bases, with 9 bases between them. Germline assignment: CDR1 MNHEY and CDR2 SVGEGT. CDR3 nucleotide sequence: TGTGCCAGCAGTATCTCGCGGTACGAGCAGTACTTC. This encodes CASSISRYEQYF.

This clonotype was seen only a few times. V is TRBV5-1 and J is TRBJ1-1; tentative D call: TRBD1 (6 bases). Per the germline V gene, CDR1 is SGHRS and CDR2 is YFSETQ. V was clipped by 5 bases and J by 0 bases, with 14 bases between them. This CDR3 has 15 residues. The CDR3 sequence is CASRQGDFLNTEAFF. CDR3 coding DNA: TGCGCCAGCAGACAGGGAGATTTTTTGAACACTGAAGCTTTCTTT.

The V call is TRBV5-6, the J call TRBJ2-1; a weak D match, TRBD2 (6 bases). Germline V CDR1 and CDR2: SGHDT, YYEEEE. This CDR3 region has 13 residues. Trimming stripped 7 bases from V and 6 bases from J, with 14 bases between. CDR3 bases: TGTGCCAGCCGTGGTGGGGGGATCAATGAGCAGTTCTTC. This gives the protein CASRGGGINEQFF.

This clonotype was seen a handful of times. This rearrangement joins TRBV4-3 to TRBJ2-1; 7 bases match TRBD1. Germline CDR1 LGHNA, CDR2 YSLEER. This CDR3 spans 15 amino acids. Trimming at V came to 3 bases and at J to 6 bases, leaving 8 bases not matched to a gene. The CDR3 region is CASSHLRGSRNEQFF. The DNA of the CDR3 is TGCGCCAGCAGCCATCTCAGGGGGAGCCGCAATGAGCAGTTCTTC.

This chain connects TRBV5-4 to TRBJ2-5; D may be TRBD1 (5 bases). Germline V gene data show CDR1 as SGHNT and CDR2 as YYREEE (reference sequence). Trimming stripped 0 bases from V and 3 bases from J, with 6 bases between. The CDR3 consists of 13 residues. CDR3 amino acids: CASSLVREETQYF. The CDR3 DNA reads as TGTGCCAGCAGCTTGGTCAGGGAAGAGACCCAGTACTTC. The whole variable domain, filled in from reference TRBV5-4 and TRBJ2-5, reads ETGVTQSPTHLIKTRGQQVTLRCSSQSGHNTVSWYQQALGQGPQFIFQYYREEENGRGNFPPRFSGLQFPNYSSELNVNALELDDSALYLCASSLVREETQYFGPGTRLLVL.

The V gene is TRBV3-1, the J gene TRBJ2-1, with 7 bases that match TRBD2. The CDR3 extends over 15 amino acids. V lost 2 bases, J lost 10 bases, and 11 bases stayed unmatched. From germline, CDR1 is LGHDT and CDR2 YNNKEL (reference sequence). CDR3 region: CASSQRGLGVVEQFF. The CDR3 DNA reads TGTGCCAGCAGCCAACGAGGACTAGGAGTTGTCGAGCAGTTCTTC.

The chain links TRBV5-1 to TRBJ2-1; TRBD2 agrees at 12 bases. Germline V gene sequence: CDR1 SGHRS, CDR2 YFSETQ. This CDR3 has 13 residues. Germline trimming cut 7 bases from V and 7 bases from J; bases unmatched to any gene: 3. The CDR3: CASVLAGGNEQFF. CDR3 nucleotides: TGCGCCAGCGTACTAGCGGGAGGTAATGAGCAGTTCTTC.

J is TRBJ1-1 and V is TRBV15, with D perhaps matching TRBD1 (6 bases). The length of the CDR3 is 15 residues. Trimming took 0 bases from V and 2 from J, leaving 10 bases between them. Germline lookup yields CDR1 LNHNV and CDR2 YYDKDF (reference sequence). The CDR3 bases are TGTGCCACCAGCAGAGATAAGGGGGGTAACACTGAAGCTTTCTTT. Encoded protein: CATSRDKGGNTEAFF.

This clonotype has more than one count but fewer than ten. The chain is built from TRBV18 and TRBJ2-5, with TRBD1 identical over 11 bases. The CDR3 is made up of 15 amino acids. CDR1 and CDR2 from the germline V gene are KGHSH and LQKENI. After removal of 3 bases from V and 5 bases from J, the junction contained 5 bases not matched to a gene. In DNA form, the CDR3 reads TGTGCCAGCTCACCGAGGACAGGGGGCTCGGAGACCCAGTACTTC. Its translation is CASSPRTGGSETQYF.

This clonotype occurred a few times. The V gene is TRBV12-3 or TRBV12-4, the J gene TRBJ2-1, with 9 nucleotides matching TRBD2. J gave up 5 bases and V 3 bases, and 14 bases lay outside the gene matches. The CDR3 length is 18 residues. The CDR3 sequence is CASSFPFRASGIDNEQFF. In nucleotides, the CDR3 is TGTGCCAGCAGTTTCCCCTTCCGGGCTAGCGGGATCGACAATGAGCAGTTCTTC.

This clonotype has just a few counts. The CDR3 sequence is CASSIRGRGTYEQYF. CDR3 sequence (DNA): TGTGCCAGTAGTATTAGGGGCAGGGGGACCTACGAGCAGTACTTC. The chain carries TRBV19 and TRBJ2-7; 7 bases are shared with TRBD1. After removal of 3 bases from V and 2 bases from J, the junction contained 7 bases not matched to a gene. Per germline, CDR1 LNHDA and CDR2 SQIVND (reference sequence). This CDR3 spans 15 amino acids.

The rearrangement joins TRBV7-3 to TRBJ2-3; possibly TRBD1 or TRBD2 for D (6 bases each). Looked up from germline, CDR1 is SGHTA and CDR2 is FQGTGA. V dropped 5 bases and J dropped 1 base, with 13 bases sitting between them. The CDR3 runs to 15 residues. The CDR3 here is CASSTLGGRTDTQYF. CDR3 in DNA: TGTGCCAGCAGCACCCTGGGGGGCCGCACAGATACGCAGTATTTT.

This clonotype showed up just a few times. The chain employs TRBV7-9 and TRBJ1-1; D uncertain. The CDR3 length is 15 residues. Germline CDR1 and CDR2: SEHNR and FQNEAQ (reference sequence). V lost 2 bases and J lost 0, with 10 bases in between. The CDR3 is CASSLNSPMNTEAFF. DNA for the CDR3: TGTGCCAGCAGCTTAAACAGCCCCATGAACACTGAAGCTTTCTTT.

The chain recombines TRBV6-1 with TRBJ2-5; D might be TRBD1 (6 bases). This CDR3 is 15 amino acids long. V lost 4 bases and J lost 2, with 14 bases in between. In germline, CDR1 is MNHNS, CDR2 SASEGT. The CDR3 here is CASSVDRTVQETQYF. The CDR3 DNA sequence: TGTGCCAGCAGTGTCGACAGGACCGTTCAAGAGACCCAGTACTTC.

This clonotype has a handful of counts. J is TRBJ2-7 and V is TRBV5-5; D unresolved. The V end was cut by 4 bases, the J end by 2 bases, with 7 bases between. The CDR3 is 12 amino acids. Germline values: CDR1 SGHKS, CDR2 YYEKEE (reference sequence). The DNA of the CDR3 is TGTGCCAGCAGCGTGAGTCCCTACGAGCAGTACTTC. It encodes CASSVSPYEQYF.

This clonotype was seen more than once but under ten times. This chain links TRBV20-1 with TRBJ2-1; D might be TRBD2 (7 bases). This CDR3 spans 14 amino acids. Trimming shortened V by 6 bases and J by 3 bases, and 15 bases separated the two germline ends. Germline CDR1 and CDR2: DFQATT and SNEGSKA (reference sequence). The CDR3 region has the DNA TGCAGTGCCCTTGGGAGGGGACACTACAATGAGCAGTTCTTC. It is translated as CSALGRGHYNEQFF.

This clonotype was observed a few times. The rearrangement joins TRBV28 to TRBJ2-7, with D perhaps matching TRBD2 (5 bases). The CDR3 covers 13 residues. Germline CDR1 reads MDHEN; CDR2 reads SYDVKM. With 6 bases removed from V and 0 bases from J, the gap between germline ends came to 9 bases. CDR3 sequence reads: CASRPGVSYEQYF. The CDR3 DNA reads as TGTGCCAGCAGACCCGGGGTCTCCTACGAGCAGTACTTC.

This clonotype was counted many times. The rearrangement joins TRBV20-1 to TRBJ2-1; 11 nucleotides align to TRBD2. This CDR3 spans 15 amino acids. Per the germline V gene, CDR1 is DFQATT and CDR2 is SNEGSKA (reference sequence). J lost 8 bases, V lost 0 bases, and 6 bases had no gene match. For the CDR3, the DNA is TGCAGTGCTAGAGACCTTAGCGGGGGGGGCGATGAGCAGTTCTTC. Its protein is CSARDLSGGGDEQFF.

This clonotype was found a few times. The chain employs TRBV12-3 or TRBV12-4 and TRBJ2-7; 7 bases match TRBD1. CDR3 length: 14 amino acids. Trimming took 6 bases from V and 0 from J; bases not matched to a gene: 5. Written as DNA, the CDR3 is TGTGCCAGCAGCTACGGGACAGTCTCCTACGAGCAGTACTTC. As protein: CASSYGTVSYEQYF.

This clonotype was seen a few times. The genes are TRBV20-1 and TRBJ2-1; 12 bases match TRBD2. Germline V CDR1 and CDR2: DFQATT, SNEGSKA (reference sequence). The ends lost 1 base at V and 4 bases at J; junction bases unmatched: 5. This CDR3 region has 16 residues. Here the CDR3 DNA reads TGCAGTGCTAGAGCAGGGCTAGCGGGAGGGTACAATGAGCAGTTCTTC. Protein product: CSARAGLAGGYNEQFF.

The genes are TRBV4-2 and TRBJ2-1; D is unresolved. Trimming left V 0 bases short and J 6 bases short, with 15 bases between. There are 16 residues in the CDR3. Germline values: CDR1 LGHNA, CDR2 YNFKEQ. As DNA, the CDR3 is TGTGCCAGCAGCCAAGAACTTACTACGGTTGGCAATGAGCAGTTCTTC. This sequence encodes CASSQELTTVGNEQFF.